The clone carrying this T cell receptor (beta chain) has a handful of counts. This sample's TCRbeta library carried unique molecular identifier barcodes. Each CDR3 protein gets one entry after TCRdb re-called the PCR reads with MiXCR. The sample contains fewer than 500,000 distinct CDR3 sequences, about 40% of which appear only once. This entry comes from a study of T-cell reconstitution after alpha-beta-depleted transplantation in children. V shed 4 bases and J shed 5 bases, with 12 bases lying between them. The CDR3 consists of 13 residues. CDR1 and CDR2 from the germline V gene are DFQATT and SNEGSKA (reference sequence).

The sequence came from a girl aged 2 to 9 with aplastic anemia, due to receive a stem cell transplant. Material: PBMCs, obtained before TCRalphabeta/CD19-depleted stem cell transplant. The chain links TRBV20-1 to TRBJ2-4, with D possibly being TRBD1 (5 bases). CDR3 amino acids: CSAKMSRENIQYF. The CDR3 DNA sequence: TGCAGTGCTAAGATGTCCAGGGAAAACATTCAGTACTTC.